Below, 24 T cell receptor beta chains from the same sample are listed, as sequenced in a study of glioma-infiltrating T cells after dendritic cell vaccination. Time point meaning: after dendritic cell vaccination, including at tumor progression/relapse. Sequencing used immunoSEQ multiplex PCR; TCRdb keeps in-frame clones, though not all of them. The repertoire holds 20,000 to 30,000 clones, with approximately 89% as singletons. The specimen was blood, collected after dendritic cell vaccination. The receptor source for this set is a human donor with glioblastoma.

The V and J genes are TRBV6-5 and TRBJ1-5, with D possibly TRBD1 on 5 matching bases. The CDR3 sequence is 14 residues long. The V gene lost 2 bases and the J gene lost 8 bases, with 13 bases spanning the gap. Germline V CDR1 and CDR2: MNHEY, SVGAGI. CDR3 amino acids: CASSYGAGRKPQHF. CDR3 nucleotide sequence: TGTGCCAGCAGTTACGGCGCAGGGCGGAAGCCCCAGCATTTT.

The rearrangement uses TRBV5-1 and TRBJ1-4, with no clear D. The V gene's germline CDR1 is SGHRS and CDR2 YFSETQ. The CDR3 contains 10 residues. V gave up 3 bases and J gave up 8 bases, with 2 bases separating them. CDR3 sequence: CASSSEKLFF. CDR3 in DNA: TGCGCCAGCAGCTCGGAAAAACTGTTTTTT.

The chain's CDR3 is CASGSNTGLAITDTQYF. The CDR3 nucleotides are TGTGCTAGTGGCTCCAATACGGGACTAGCGATCACAGATACGCAGTATTTT. The V and J genes are TRBV12-5 and TRBJ2-3; the match to TRBD2 covers 10 bases. This CDR3 is 17 amino acids long. Losses at the gene ends were 6 bases for V and 2 bases for J; bases not matched to a gene: 11. The germline CDR1 and CDR2 sequences are LGHNT and FRNRAP.

This sequence joins TRBV6-6 and TRBJ2-2, with D unresolved. V was cut by 4 bases and J by 6 bases, with 3 bases left in between. The germline CDR1 and CDR2 sequences are MNHNY and SVGAGI (reference sequence). This CDR3 has 11 residues. The CDR3 region has the DNA TGTGCCAGCAGTTCAGCCGGGGAGCTGTTTTTT. Protein: CASSSAGELFF.

The rearrangement links TRBV6-6 to TRBJ1-3, with D unclear. The CDR3 has 15 residues. With 7 bases removed from V and 2 bases from J, the gap between germline ends came to 15 bases. Germline V CDR1 and CDR2: MNHNY, SVGAGI (reference sequence). The CDR3 nucleotides are TGTGCCAGCACCTTACCCACGGGTACTGGAAACACCATATATTTT. Translation: CASTLPTGTGNTIYF.

The rearrangement links TRBV15 to TRBJ1-1; D remains ambiguous. CDR1 LNHNV and CDR2 YYDKDF come from the germline V gene (reference sequence). The CDR3 is 13 residues long. The V end was cut by 5 bases, the J end by 1 base, with 8 bases between. CDR3 DNA: TGTGCCACCAGCCAGCGGCCGAACACTGAAGCTTTCTTT. Translation: CATSQRPNTEAFF.

The chain couples TRBV7-9 to TRBJ2-1; D gene unclear. CDR1 and CDR2 from the germline V gene are SEHNR and FQNEAQ (reference sequence). V shed 5 bases and J shed 12 bases, with 26 bases lying between them. The CDR3 is 16 residues long. For the CDR3, the DNA is TGTGCCAGCAGCCATAAGGCCCGGGTAGGTGGCTTCCGGCAGTTCTTC. It yields the protein CASSHKARVGGFRQFF.

The chain has TRBV2 and TRBJ1-4; no definite D call. Per germline, CDR1 SNHLY and CDR2 FYNNEI. V gave up 4 bases and J gave up 6 bases, with 9 bases separating them. This CDR3 comprises 13 residues. For the CDR3, the DNA is TGTGCCAGCAGTGGAAGGAGGGATGAAAAACTGTTTTTT. Translation gives CASSGRRDEKLFF.

The chain recombines TRBV6-1 with TRBJ1-2, with D perhaps TRBD1 (5 bases). Germline CDR1 MNHNS, CDR2 SASEGT. Trimming removed 1 base at V and 7 bases at J, with 19 bases between. The CDR3 has 16 amino acids. The CDR3: CASSEERNRPLAGYTF. For the CDR3, the DNA is TGTGCCAGCAGTGAAGAAAGGAACAGGCCCTTAGCTGGCTACACCTTC.

V usage is TRBV19 and J usage is TRBJ2-3, with a possible D match to TRBD2 (5 bases). CDR3 length equals 15 residues. Germline values: CDR1 LNHDA, CDR2 SQIVND (reference sequence). Trimming cost V 6 bases and J 3 bases, with 16 bases left between them. CDR3 nucleotide sequence: TGTGCCAGTAGCATGGCTAGCTCCGGGACAGATACGCAGTATTTT. This codes for CASSMASSGTDTQYF.

The chain joins TRBV7-2 to TRBJ2-1; 8 positions match TRBD2. Germline lookup yields CDR1 SGHTA and CDR2 FQGNSA. V lost 1 base to trimming and J lost 7 bases; unmatched junction nucleotides: 3. CDR3 length: 14 amino acids. The CDR3 DNA reads as TGTGCCAGCAGCTTAGGACAGCGGGGGAATGAGCAGTTCTTC. Its translation is CASSLGQRGNEQFF.

V usage is TRBV27 and J usage is TRBJ2-7; 8 bases agree with TRBD2. This CDR3 region has 13 residues. CDR1 and CDR2 from the germline V gene are MNHEY and SMNVEV (reference sequence). The J segment lost 7 bases and the V segment lost 7 bases, leaving 9 bases of the junction unmatched. Here the CDR3 reads CASTLGGASEQYF. Here the CDR3 DNA reads TGTGCCAGCACTCTCGGGGGGGCATCAGAGCAGTACTTC.

The chain combines TRBV18 with TRBJ1-5; D ambiguous. The V gene lost 6 bases and the J gene lost 0 bases, with 9 bases spanning the gap. The CDR3 covers 14 residues. Germline CDR1 KGHSH, CDR2 LQKENI. CDR3 bases: TGTGCCAGCTCGCGATCTAATAGCAATCAGCCCCAGCATTTT. Protein sequence: CASSRSNSNQPQHF.

The J gene is TRBJ1-6, the V gene TRBV5-1; 8 positions agree with TRBD1. V shed 4 bases, J shed 9 bases, and the junction held 12 bases outside the gene matches. There are 16 residues in the CDR3. The germline V gene has CDR1 SGHRS and CDR2 YFSETQ. The CDR3 nucleotides read TGCGCCAGCAGCCTCGACCGGCGACAGGGGAGTTCACCCCTCCACTTT. Protein product: CASSLDRRQGSSPLHF.

The V and J genes are TRBV7-8 and TRBJ1-2, with 7 bases that match TRBD1. The CDR3 consists of 16 residues. In germline, CDR1 is SGHVS, CDR2 FQNEAQ. Unmatched junction bases numbered 13, after V lost 5 bases and J lost 4 bases. The DNA of the CDR3 is TGTGCCAGCAGCCTAGGGACAGCCCTCGAAGTCTATGGCTACACCTTC. As protein: CASSLGTALEVYGYTF.

The rearrangement links TRBV7-2 to TRBJ2-2; 9 bases fit TRBD2. CDR1 and CDR2 (germline): SGHTA, FQGNSA. CDR3 size: 16 residues. V shed 3 bases and J 0 bases; nucleotides not matched to a gene: 2. The CDR3 nucleotides read TGTGCCAGCAGCTTCCTAGCGGGATCGAACACCGGGGAGCTGTTTTTT. Amino acids: CASSFLAGSNTGELFF.

The chain employs TRBV10-2 and TRBJ2-1; tentative D call: TRBD1 (6 bases). Germline V CDR1 and CDR2: WSHSY, SAAADI. The germline V and J ends were trimmed by 3 bases and 7 bases, with 19 bases remaining between them. CDR3 size: 16 residues. The CDR3 DNA sequence: TGCGCCAGCAGTGATGGGGGCCCCTCTCCCAAAAATGAGCAGTTCTTC. Amino acid sequence: CASSDGGPSPKNEQFF.

The chain is built from TRBV5-1 and TRBJ2-7, with TRBD1 identical over 11 bases. The CDR3 is 16 residues long. Germline-derived CDR1 and CDR2 are SGHRS and YFSETQ. V lost 5 bases and J lost 3; bases outside the gene matches: 10. CDR3 in amino acids: CASSPDRGQTHYEQYF. In DNA, the CDR3 is TGCGCCAGCAGTCCGGACAGGGGGCAAACTCACTACGAGCAGTACTTC.

The chain is built from TRBV5-1 and TRBJ1-1, with a tentative D call TRBD1 (6 bases). V lost 4 bases to trimming and J lost 1 base, with 14 bases between them. The germline V gene has CDR1 SGHRS and CDR2 YFSETQ. CDR3 size: 15 residues. In DNA, the CDR3 is TGCGCCAGCAGCAACACAATGGGGGCGAACACTGAAGCTTTCTTT. The encoded protein is CASSNTMGANTEAFF.

The chain recombines TRBV2 with TRBJ2-4, with TRBD1 as a possible D gene (6 bases). The V and J ends lost 5 bases and 9 bases respectively, with 11 bases between them. The length of the CDR3 is 12 residues. Germline values: CDR1 SNHLY, CDR2 FYNNEI. CDR3 sequence (DNA): TGTGCCAGCAGTACAGGGATGAGCATTCAGTACTTC. Protein sequence: CASSTGMSIQYF.

V is TRBV27 and J is TRBJ1-6, with D maybe TRBD1 (6 bases). The germline V and J ends were trimmed by 5 bases and 10 bases, with 15 bases remaining between them. The CDR3 spans 14 residues. From germline, CDR1 is MNHEY and CDR2 SMNVEV (reference sequence). In DNA form, the CDR3 reads TGTGCCAGCAGTACCCTGACAGGACGATCACCCCTCCACTTT. Encoded protein: CASSTLTGRSPLHF.

V gene TRBV5-4 combines with J gene TRBJ2-5; D may be TRBD1 (5 bases). Germline CDR1 reads SGHNT; CDR2 reads YYREEE (reference sequence). The CDR3 totals 14 residues. With 9 bases removed from V and 5 bases from J, the gap between germline ends came to 20 bases. This chain's CDR3 is CATTSRSGLETQYF. The CDR3 DNA follows: TGTGCCACCACCTCAAGATCAGGGTTGGAGACCCAGTACTTC.

V usage is TRBV5-1 and J usage is TRBJ1-1; 9 bases fit TRBD1. Unmatched junction bases numbered 4, after V lost 7 bases and J lost 0 bases. The CDR3 consists of 14 residues. CDR1 and CDR2 from the germline V gene are SGHRS and YFSETQ. For the CDR3, the DNA is TGCGCCAGCGGGACAGGGAGCATGAACACTGAAGCTTTCTTT. Translating it yields CASGTGSMNTEAFF.

This rearrangement joins TRBV7-6 to TRBJ2-7; D perhaps matches TRBD2 (6 bases). Germline assignment: CDR1 SGHVS and CDR2 FNYEAQ. The CDR3 covers 14 residues. V was shortened by 5 bases and J by 2 bases, with 13 bases between the two germline ends. The CDR3 coding sequence is TGTGCCAGCAGCCGCGGGGACGGACCCTACGAGCAGTACTTC. Protein product: CASSRGDGPYEQYF.